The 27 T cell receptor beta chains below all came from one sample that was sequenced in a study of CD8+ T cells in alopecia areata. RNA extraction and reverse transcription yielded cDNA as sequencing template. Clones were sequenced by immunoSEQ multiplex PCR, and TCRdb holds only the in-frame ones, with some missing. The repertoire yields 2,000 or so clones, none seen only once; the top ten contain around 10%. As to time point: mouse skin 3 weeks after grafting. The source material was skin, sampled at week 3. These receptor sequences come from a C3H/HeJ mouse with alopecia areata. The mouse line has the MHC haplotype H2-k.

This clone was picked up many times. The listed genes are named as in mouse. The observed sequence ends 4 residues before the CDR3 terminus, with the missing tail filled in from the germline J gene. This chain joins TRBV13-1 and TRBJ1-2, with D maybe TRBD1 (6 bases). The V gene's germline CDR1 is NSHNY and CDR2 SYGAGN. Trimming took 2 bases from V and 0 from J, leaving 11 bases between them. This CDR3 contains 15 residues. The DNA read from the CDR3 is TGTGCCAGCAGTGAAGAGGGACACTCAAACTCC. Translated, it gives CASSEEGHSNS. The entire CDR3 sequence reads CASSEEGHSNSDYTF.

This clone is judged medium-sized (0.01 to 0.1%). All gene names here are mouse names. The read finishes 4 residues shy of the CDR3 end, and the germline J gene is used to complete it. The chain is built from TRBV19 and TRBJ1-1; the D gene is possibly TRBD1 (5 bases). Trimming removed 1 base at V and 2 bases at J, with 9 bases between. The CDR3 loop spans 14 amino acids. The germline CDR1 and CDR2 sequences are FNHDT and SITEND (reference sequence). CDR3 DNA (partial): TGTGCCAGCAGTATAAACAGGTTTAACACA. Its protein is CASSINRFNT. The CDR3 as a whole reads CASSINRFNTEVFF.

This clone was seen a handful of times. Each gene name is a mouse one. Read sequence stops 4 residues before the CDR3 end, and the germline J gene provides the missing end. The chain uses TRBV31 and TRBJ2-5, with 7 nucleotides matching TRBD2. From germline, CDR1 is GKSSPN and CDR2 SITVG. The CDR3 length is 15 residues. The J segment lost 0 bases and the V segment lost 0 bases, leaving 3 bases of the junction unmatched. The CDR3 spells CAWSLSGGNQDTQYF. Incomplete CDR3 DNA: TGTGCCTGGAGTCTCTCTGGGGGTAACCAAGAC.

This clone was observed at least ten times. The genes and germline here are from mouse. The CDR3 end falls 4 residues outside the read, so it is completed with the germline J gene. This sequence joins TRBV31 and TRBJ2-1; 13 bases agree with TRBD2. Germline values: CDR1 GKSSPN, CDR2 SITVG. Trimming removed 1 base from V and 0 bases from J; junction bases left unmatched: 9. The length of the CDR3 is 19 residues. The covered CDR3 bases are TGTGCCTGGAGTCAGACAGGGGGACTGGGGGGGGTTAACTATGCT. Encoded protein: CAWSQTGGLGGVNYA. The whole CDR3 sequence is CAWSQTGGLGGVNYAEQFF.

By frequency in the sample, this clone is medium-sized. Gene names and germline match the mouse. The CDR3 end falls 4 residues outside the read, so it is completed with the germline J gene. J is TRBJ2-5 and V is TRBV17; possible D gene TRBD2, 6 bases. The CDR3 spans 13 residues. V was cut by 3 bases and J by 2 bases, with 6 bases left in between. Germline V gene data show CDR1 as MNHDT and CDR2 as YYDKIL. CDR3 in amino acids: CASSRGGQDTQYF. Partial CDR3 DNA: TGTGCTAGCAGTAGGGGGGGCCAAGAC.

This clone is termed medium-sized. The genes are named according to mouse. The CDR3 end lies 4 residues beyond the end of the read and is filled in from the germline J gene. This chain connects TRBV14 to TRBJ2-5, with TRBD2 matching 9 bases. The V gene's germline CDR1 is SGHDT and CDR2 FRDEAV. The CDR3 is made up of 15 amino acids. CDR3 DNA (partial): TGTGCCAGCAGTTTCGGGCTGGGGGGGTTGGAC. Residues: CASSFGLGGLD. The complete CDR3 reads CASSFGLGGLDTQYF.

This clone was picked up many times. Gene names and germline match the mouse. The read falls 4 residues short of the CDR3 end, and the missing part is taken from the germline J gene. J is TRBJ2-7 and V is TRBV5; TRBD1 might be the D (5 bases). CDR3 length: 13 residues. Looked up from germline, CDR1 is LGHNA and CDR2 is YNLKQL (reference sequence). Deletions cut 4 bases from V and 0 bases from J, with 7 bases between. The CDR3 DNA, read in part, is TGTGCCAGCAGCCGACAGAGCTCCTAT. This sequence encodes CASSRQSSY. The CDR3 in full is CASSRQSSYEQYF.

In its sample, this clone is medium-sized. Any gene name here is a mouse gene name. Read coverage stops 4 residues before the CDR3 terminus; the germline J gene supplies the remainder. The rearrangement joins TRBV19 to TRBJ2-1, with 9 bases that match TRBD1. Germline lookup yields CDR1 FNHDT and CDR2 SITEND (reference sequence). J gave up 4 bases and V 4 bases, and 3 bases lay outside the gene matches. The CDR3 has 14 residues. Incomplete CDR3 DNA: TGTGCCAGCAGTTCACAGGGGGCGTATGCT. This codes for CASSSQGAYA. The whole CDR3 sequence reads CASSSQGAYAEQFF.

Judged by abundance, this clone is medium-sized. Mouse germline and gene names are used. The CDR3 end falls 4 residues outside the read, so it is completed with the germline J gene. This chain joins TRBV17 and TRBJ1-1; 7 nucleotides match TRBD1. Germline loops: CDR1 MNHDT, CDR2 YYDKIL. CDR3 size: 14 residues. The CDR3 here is CASSRARGVTEVFF. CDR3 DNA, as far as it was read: TGTGCTAGCAGTAGAGCCAGGGGGGTGACA.

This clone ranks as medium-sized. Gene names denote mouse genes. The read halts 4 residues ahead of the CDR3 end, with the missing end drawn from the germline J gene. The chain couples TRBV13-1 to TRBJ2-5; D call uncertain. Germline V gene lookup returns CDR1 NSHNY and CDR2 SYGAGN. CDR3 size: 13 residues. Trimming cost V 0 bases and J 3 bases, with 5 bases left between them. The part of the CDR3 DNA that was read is TGTGCCAGCAGTGATGCTGGACAAGAC. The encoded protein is CASSDAGQD. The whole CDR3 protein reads CASSDAGQDTQYF.

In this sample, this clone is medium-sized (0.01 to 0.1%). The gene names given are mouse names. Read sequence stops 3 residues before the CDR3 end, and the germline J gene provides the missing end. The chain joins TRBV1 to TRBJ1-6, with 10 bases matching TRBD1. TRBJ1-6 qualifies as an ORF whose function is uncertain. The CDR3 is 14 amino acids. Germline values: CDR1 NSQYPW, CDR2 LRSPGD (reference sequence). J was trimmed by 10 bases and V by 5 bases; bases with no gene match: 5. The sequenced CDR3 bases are TGCACCTGCAGTTGGACAGGGGGAGAGTCGCCC. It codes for CTCSWTGGESP. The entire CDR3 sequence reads CTCSWTGGESPLYF.

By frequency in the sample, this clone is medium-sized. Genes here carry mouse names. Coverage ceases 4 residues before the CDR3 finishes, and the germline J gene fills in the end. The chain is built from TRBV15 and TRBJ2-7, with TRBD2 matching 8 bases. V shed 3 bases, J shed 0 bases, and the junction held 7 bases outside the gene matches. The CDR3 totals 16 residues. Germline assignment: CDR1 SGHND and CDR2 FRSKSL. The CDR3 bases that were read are TGTGCCAGCAGTTTTCGACACTGGGGGAACTCCTAT. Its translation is CASSFRHWGNSY. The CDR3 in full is CASSFRHWGNSYEQYF. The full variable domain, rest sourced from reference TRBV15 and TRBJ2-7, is DAGVTQTPRHEVAEKGQTIILKCEPVSGHNDLFWYRQTKIQGLELLSYFRSKSLMEDGGAFKDRFKAEMLNSSFSTLKIQPTEPKDSAVYLCASSFRHWGNSYEQYFGPGTRLTVL.

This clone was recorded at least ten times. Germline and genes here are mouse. The CDR3 here is CASRRRQGENSDYTF. The CDR3 DNA, read in part, is TGTGCCAGCAGACGCCGACAGGGTGAAAACTCC. The chain combines TRBV26 with TRBJ1-2, with 7 positions matching TRBD1. The read comes to an end 4 residues before the CDR3 does, leaving the germline J gene to fill in the end. The germline V gene has CDR1 KGHPV and CDR2 FQNQEV (reference sequence). With V trimmed by 6 bases and J by 1 base, 8 bases remained unmatched. The CDR3 covers 15 residues.

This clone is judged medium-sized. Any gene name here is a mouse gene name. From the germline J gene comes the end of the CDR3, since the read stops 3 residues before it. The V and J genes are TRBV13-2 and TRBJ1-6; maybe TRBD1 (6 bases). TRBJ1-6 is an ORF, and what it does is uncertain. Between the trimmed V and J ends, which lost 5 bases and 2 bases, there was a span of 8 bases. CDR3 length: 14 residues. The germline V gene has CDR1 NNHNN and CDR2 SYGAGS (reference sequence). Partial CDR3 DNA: TGTGCCAGCGGAGGGGGGCCCTATAATTCGCCC. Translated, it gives CASGGGPYNSP. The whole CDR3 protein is CASGGGPYNSPLYF.

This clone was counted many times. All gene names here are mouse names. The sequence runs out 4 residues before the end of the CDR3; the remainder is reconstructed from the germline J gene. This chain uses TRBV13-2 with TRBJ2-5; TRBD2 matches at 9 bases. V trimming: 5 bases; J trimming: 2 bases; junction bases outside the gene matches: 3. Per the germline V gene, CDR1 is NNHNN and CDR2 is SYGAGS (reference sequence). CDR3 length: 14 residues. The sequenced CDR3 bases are TGTGCCAGCGGGAGACTGGGGGTCCAAGAC. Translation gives CASGRLGVQD. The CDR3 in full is CASGRLGVQDTQYF.

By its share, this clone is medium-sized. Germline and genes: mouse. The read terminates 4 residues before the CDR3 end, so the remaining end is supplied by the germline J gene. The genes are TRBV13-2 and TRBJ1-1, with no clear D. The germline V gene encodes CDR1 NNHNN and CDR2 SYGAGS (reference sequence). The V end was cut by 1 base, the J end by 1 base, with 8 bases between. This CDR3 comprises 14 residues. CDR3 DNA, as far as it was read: TGTGCCAGCGGTGATCTCTGGGGAAACACA. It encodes CASGDLWGNT. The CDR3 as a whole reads CASGDLWGNTEVFF.

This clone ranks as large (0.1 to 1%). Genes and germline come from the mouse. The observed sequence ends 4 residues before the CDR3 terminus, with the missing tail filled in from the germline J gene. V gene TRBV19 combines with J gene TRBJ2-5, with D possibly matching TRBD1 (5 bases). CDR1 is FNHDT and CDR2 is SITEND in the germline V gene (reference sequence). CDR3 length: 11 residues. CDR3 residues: CASSTGDTQYF. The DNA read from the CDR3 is TGTGCCAGCAGTACAGGGGAC.

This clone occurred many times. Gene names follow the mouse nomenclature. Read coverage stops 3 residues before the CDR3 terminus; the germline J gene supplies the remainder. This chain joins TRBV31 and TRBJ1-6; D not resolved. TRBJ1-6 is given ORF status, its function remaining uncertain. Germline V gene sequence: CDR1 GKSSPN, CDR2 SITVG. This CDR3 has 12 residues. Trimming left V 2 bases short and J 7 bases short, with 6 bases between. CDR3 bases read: TGTGCCTGGAGTAGACTAAATTCGCCC. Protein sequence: CAWSRLNSP. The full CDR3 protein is CAWSRLNSPLYF.

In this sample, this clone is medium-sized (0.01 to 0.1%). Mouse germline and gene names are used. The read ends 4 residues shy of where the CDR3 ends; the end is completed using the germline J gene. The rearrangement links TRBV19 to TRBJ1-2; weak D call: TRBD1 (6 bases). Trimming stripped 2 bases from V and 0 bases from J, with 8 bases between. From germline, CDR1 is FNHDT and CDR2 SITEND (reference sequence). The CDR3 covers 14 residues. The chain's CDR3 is CASSMDSANSDYTF. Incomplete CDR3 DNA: TGTGCCAGCAGTATGGACAGTGCAAACTCC. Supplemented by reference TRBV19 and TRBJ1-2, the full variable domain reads GGIITQTPKFLIGQEGQKLTLKCQQNFNHDTMYWYRQDSGKGLRLIYYSITENDLQKGDLSEGYDASREKKSSFSLTVTSAQKNEMAVFLCASSMDSANSDYTFGSGTRLLVI.

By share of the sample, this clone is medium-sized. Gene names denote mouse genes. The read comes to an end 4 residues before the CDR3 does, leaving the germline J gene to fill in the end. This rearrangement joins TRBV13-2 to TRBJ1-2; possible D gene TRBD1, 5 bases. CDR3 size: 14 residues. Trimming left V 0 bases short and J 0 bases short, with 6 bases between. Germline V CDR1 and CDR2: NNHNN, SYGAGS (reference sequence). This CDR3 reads CASGDGTSNSDYTF. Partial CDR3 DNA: TGTGCCAGCGGTGATGGGACATCAAACTCC.

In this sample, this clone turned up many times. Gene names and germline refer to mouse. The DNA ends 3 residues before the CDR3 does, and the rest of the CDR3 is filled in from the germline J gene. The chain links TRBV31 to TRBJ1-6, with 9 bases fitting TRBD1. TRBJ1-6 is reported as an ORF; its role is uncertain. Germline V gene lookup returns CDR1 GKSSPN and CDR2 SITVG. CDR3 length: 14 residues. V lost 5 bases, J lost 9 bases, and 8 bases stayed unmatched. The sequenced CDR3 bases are TGTGCCTGGGGGCCCCGGGACAGGGTTTCGCCC. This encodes CAWGPRDRVSP. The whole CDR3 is CAWGPRDRVSPLYF.

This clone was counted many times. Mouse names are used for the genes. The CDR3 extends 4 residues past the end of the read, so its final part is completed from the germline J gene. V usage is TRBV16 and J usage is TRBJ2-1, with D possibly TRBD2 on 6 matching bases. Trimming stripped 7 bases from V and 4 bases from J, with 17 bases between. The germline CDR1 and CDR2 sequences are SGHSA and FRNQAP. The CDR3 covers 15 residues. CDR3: CASTLGVLGYAEQFF. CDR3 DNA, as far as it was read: TGTGCAAGCACCCTAGGTGTCCTGGGGTATGCT.

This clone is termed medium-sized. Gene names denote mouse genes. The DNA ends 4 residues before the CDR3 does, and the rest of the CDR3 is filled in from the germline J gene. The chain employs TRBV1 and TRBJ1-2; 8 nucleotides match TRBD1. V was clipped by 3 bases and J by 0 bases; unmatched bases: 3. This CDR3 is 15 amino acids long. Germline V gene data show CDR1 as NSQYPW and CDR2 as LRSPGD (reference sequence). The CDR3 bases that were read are TGCACCTGCAGTGCGGACAGGGCTTCAAACTCC. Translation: CTCSADRASNS. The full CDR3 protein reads CTCSADRASNSDYTF.

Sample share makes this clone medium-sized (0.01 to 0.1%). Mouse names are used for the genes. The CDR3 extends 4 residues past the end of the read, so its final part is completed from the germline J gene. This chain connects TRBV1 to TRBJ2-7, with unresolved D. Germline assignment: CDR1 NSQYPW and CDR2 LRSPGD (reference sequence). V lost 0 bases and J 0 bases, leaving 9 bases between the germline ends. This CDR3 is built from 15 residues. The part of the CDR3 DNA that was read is TGCACCTGCAGTGCAGATCCCAGGAGCTCCTAT. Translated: CTCSADPRSSY. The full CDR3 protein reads CTCSADPRSSYEQYF.

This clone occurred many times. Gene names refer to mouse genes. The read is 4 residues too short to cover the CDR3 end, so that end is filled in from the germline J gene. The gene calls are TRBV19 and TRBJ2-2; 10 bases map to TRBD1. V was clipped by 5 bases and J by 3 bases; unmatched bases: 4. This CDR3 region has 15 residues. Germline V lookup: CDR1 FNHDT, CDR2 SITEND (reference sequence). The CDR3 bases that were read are TGTGCCAGCAGCCGGGACAGGGGAGACACCGGG. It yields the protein CASSRDRGDTG. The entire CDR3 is CASSRDRGDTGQLYF.

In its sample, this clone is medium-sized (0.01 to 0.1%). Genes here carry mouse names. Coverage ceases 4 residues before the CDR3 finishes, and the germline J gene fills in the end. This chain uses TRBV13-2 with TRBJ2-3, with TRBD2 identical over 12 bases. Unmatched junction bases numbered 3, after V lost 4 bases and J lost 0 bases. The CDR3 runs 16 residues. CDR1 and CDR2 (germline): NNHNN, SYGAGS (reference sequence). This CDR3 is CASGRLGGPSAETLYF. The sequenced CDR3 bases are TGTGCCAGCGGTCGACTGGGGGGGCCTAGTGCAGAA.

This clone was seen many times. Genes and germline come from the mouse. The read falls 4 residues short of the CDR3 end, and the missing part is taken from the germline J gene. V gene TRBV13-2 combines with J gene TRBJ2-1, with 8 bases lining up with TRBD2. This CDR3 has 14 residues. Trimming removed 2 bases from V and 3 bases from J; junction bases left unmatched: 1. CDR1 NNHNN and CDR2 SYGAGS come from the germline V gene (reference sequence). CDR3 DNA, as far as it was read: TGTGCCAGCGGTGACCTGGGGGGCTATGCT. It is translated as CASGDLGGYA. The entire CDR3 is CASGDLGGYAEQFF.